Below are 2 T cell receptor beta chains sequenced from a single sample in a study of T cells in women clearing cervical HPV infection. TCRdb's copy holds only in-frame clones and misses some; the assay was immunoSEQ multiplex PCR. The sample holds 30,000 to 40,000 clones. What was sequenced was blood buffy coat. Receptor source: a woman between 18 and 75 years old with a cervical HPV16 infection that either progressed to CIN3+ or cleared (not recorded which).

Details on this clone: The CDR3 end is not reached by the read, which stops 3 residues before it; the germline J gene fills it in. J is TRBJ2-4 and V is TRBV7-2; 8 bases match TRBD2. The CDR3 length is 15 residues. CDR1 is SGHTA and CDR2 is FQGNSA in the germline V gene. The junction had 3 bases not matched to a gene; V was cut back by 4 bases and J by 1 base. CDR3 loop: CASSSGGAAKNIQYF. The DNA read from the CDR3 is TGTGCCAGCAGCTCGGGGGGGGCGGCCAAAAACATT.

The CDR3 reads CASSSSVQRGIYEQYF. The CDR3 bases that were read are TGCGCCAGCAGCTCCTCCGTCCAGCGGGGGATCTACGAG. The chain links TRBV5-1 to TRBJ2-7, with TRBD2 matching 8 bases. The read terminates 3 residues ahead of where the CDR3 ends, so the germline J gene completes it. The V and J ends lost 3 bases and 3 bases, in that order; junction bases with no gene match: 11. Germline V CDR1 and CDR2: SGHRS, YFSETQ. The CDR3 covers 16 residues.